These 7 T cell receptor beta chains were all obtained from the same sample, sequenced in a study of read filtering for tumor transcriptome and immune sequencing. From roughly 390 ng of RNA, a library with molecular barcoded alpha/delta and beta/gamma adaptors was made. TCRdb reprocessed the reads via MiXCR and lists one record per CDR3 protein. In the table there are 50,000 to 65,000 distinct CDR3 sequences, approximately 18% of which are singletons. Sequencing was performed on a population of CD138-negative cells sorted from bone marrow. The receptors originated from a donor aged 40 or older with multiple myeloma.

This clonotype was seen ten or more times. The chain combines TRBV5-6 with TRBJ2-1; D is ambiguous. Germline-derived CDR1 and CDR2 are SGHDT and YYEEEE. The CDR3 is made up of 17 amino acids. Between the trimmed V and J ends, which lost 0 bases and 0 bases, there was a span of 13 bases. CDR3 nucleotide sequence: TGTGCCAGCAGCTTGGGTGACCTAAGGCTCTCCTACAATGAGCAGTTCTTC. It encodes CASSLGDLRLSYNEQFF.

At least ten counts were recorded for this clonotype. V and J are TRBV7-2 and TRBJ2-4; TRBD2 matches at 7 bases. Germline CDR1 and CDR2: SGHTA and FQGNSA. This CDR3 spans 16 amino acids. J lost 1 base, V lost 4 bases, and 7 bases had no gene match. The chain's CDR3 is CASSSSGTIAKNIQYF. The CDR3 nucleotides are TGTGCCAGCAGCTCATCCGGGACTATCGCCAAAAACATTCAGTACTTC. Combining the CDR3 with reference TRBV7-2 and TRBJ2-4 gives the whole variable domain GAGVSQSPSNKVTEKGKDVELRCDPISGHTALYWYRQSLGQGLEFLIYFQGNSAPDKSGLPSDRFSAERTGGSVSTLTIQRTQQEDSAVYLCASSSSGTIAKNIQYFGAGTRLSVL.

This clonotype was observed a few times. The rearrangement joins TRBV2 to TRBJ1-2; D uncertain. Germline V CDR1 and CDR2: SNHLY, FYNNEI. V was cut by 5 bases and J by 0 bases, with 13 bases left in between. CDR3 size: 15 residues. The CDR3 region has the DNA TGTGCCAGCAGTTCCGATGGATACGCTAACTATGGCTACACCTTC. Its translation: CASSSDGYANYGYTF.

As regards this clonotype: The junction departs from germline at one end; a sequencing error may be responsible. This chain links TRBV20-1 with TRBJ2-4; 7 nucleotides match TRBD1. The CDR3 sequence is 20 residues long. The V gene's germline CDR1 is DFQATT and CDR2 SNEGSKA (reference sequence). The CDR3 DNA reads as TGCAGTGCTAGAGGACCCCGGGACAGCCTAATTCTGATAGCCAAAAACATTCAGTGCTTC. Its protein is CSARGPRDSLILIAKNIQCF.

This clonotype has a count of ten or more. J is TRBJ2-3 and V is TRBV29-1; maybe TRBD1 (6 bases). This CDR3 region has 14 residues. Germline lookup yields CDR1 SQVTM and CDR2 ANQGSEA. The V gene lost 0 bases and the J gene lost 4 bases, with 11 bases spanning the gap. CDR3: CSVEDTGMADTQYF. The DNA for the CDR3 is TGCAGCGTTGAAGATACAGGGATGGCAGATACGCAGTATTTT.

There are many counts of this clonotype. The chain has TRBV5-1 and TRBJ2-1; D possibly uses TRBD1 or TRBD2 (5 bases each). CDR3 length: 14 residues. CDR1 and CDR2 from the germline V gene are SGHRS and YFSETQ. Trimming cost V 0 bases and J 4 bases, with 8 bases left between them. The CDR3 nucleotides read TGCGCCAGCAGCTTGGGGGACGGATACAATGAGCAGTTCTTC. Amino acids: CASSLGDGYNEQFF.

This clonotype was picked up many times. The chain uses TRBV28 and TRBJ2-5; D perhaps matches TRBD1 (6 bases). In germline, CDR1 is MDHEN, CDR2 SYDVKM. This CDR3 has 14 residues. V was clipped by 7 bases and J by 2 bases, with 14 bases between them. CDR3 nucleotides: TGTGCCAGCAACATCTTGGGGGCACAAGAGACCCAGTACTTC. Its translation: CASNILGAQETQYF.